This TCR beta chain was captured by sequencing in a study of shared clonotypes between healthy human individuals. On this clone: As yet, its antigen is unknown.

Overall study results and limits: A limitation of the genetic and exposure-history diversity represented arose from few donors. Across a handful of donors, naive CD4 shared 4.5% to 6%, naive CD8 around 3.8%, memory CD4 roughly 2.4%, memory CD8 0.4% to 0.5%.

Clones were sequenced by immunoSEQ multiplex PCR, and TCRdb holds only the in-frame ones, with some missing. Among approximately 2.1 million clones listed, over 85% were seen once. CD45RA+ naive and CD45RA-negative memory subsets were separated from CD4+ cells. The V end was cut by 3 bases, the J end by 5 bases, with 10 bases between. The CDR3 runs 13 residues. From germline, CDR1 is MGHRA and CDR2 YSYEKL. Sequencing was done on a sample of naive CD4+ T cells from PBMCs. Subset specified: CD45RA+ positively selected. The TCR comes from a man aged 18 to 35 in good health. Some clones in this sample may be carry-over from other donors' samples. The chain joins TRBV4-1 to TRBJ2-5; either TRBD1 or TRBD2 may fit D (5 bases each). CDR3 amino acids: CASSQWGKETQYF. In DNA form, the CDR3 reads TGCGCCAGCAGCCAGTGGGGGAAGGAGACCCAGTACTTC.